This entry lists 11 T cell receptor beta chains sequenced from one sample in a study of OX40 agonist ivuxolimab in advanced cancers. Measured with immunoSEQ multiplex PCR; TCRdb has only the in-frame clones, and not every one. The sample includes about 35,000 clones, around 90% of them seen just once. The sample was CD4+ or CD8+ T cells sorted from blood, taken in a trial of the OX40 agonist ivuxolimab. The receptors derive from an adult with an advanced solid tumor such as melanoma, head and neck, liver or kidney cancer.

This chain connects TRBV19 to TRBJ2-1; 7 bases align to TRBD1. The V gene's germline CDR1 is LNHDA and CDR2 SQIVND (reference sequence). This CDR3 region has 15 residues. V trimming: 6 bases; J trimming: 2 bases; junction bases outside the gene matches: 7. The CDR3 spells CASSLTGMAYNEQFF. The CDR3 DNA is TGTGCCAGTAGCCTGACAGGGATGGCCTACAATGAGCAGTTCTTC.

J is TRBJ2-2 and V is TRBV7-9, with no clear D. The CDR3 is made up of 14 amino acids. The germline V gene has CDR1 SEHNR and CDR2 FQNEAQ (reference sequence). Trimming stripped 3 bases from V and 1 base from J, with 6 bases between. The CDR3 DNA sequence: TGTGCCAGCAGCTTTGTTGAGAACACCGGGGAGCTGTTTTTT. Its translation: CASSFVENTGELFF.

The V gene is TRBV11-2, the J gene TRBJ1-1, with 8 bases that match TRBD1. Germline CDR1 SGHAT, CDR2 FQNNGV. V lost 3 bases, J lost 4 bases, and 4 bases stayed unmatched. CDR3 length: 14 residues. CDR3 region: CASSLGQAGTEAFF. CDR3 nucleotides: TGTGCCAGCAGCTTGGGACAGGCAGGCACTGAAGCTTTCTTT. The variable domain in full, with the rest retrieved from reference TRBV11-2 and TRBJ1-1, is EAGVAQSPRYKIIEKRQSVAFWCNPISGHATLYWYQQILGQGPKLLIQFQNNGVVDDSQLPKDRFSAERLKGVDSTLKIQPAKLEDSAVYLCASSLGQAGTEAFFGQGTRLTVV.

The chain has TRBV14 and TRBJ2-1; a possible D gene is TRBD1 (5 bases). V lost 6 bases to trimming and J lost 12 bases, with 18 bases between them. The CDR3 contains 13 residues. The V gene's germline CDR1 is SGHDN and CDR2 FVKESK. The CDR3 nucleotides are TGTGCCAGCAGTGGACCCCTTTACCAGGGGCAGTTCTTC. Translation gives CASSGPLYQGQFF.

The gene calls are TRBV10-2 and TRBJ2-2; D unresolved. CDR1 and CDR2 from the germline V gene are WSHSY and SAAADI. Trimming removed 10 bases at V and 3 bases at J, with 9 bases between. The CDR3 runs to 12 residues. In DNA, the CDR3 is TGCGCCACCAGAGGCGACACCGGGGAGCTGTTTTTT. The encoded protein is CATRGDTGELFF.

In nucleotides, the CDR3 is TGTGCCAGCACGGGACAGGGATACGAGCAGTACTTC. This sequence encodes CASTGQGYEQYF. The genes are TRBV28 and TRBJ2-7; 9 nucleotides agree with TRBD1. The trim removed 7 bases at V and 4 bases at J, leaving 2 bases unmatched. CDR1 is MDHEN and CDR2 is SYDVKM in the germline V gene. The CDR3 length is 12 residues.

The V gene is TRBV5-1, the J gene TRBJ2-1; D possibly uses TRBD1 or TRBD2 (6 bases each). The CDR3 length is 13 residues. The germline gives CDR1 SGHRS, CDR2 YFSETQ. Trimming removed 0 bases from V and 8 bases from J, with 9 bases in between. In DNA, the CDR3 is TGCGCCAGCAGCTTGGAAAGGGGGGATGAGCAGTTCTTC. Translating it yields CASSLERGDEQFF.

This clone has only one observation. The chain couples TRBV9 to TRBJ2-7; D tentatively reads TRBD1 or TRBD2 (5 bases each). The CDR3 is 12 residues long. Per the germline V gene, CDR1 is SGDLS and CDR2 is YYNGEE. Trimming took 3 bases from V and 1 from J, leaving 5 bases between them. The CDR3 nucleotides are TGTGCCAGCAGCGGGGGGTCCTACGAGCAGTACTTC. It translates to CASSGGSYEQYF.

V and J are TRBV7-9 and TRBJ2-5; maybe TRBD2 (6 bases). The CDR3 has 16 residues. V dropped 5 bases and J dropped 4 bases, with 20 bases sitting between them. CDR1 is SEHNR, CDR2 FQNEAQ, per germline (reference sequence). CDR3 DNA sequence: TGTGCCAGCAGCCCCGGGGGTGGCAGTCAAGCAGAGACCCAGTACTTC. Its translation is CASSPGGGSQAETQYF.

V and J are TRBV18 and TRBJ1-4, with TRBD1 as a possible D gene (5 bases). The CDR3 has 17 residues. Deletions cut 3 bases from V and 8 bases from J, with 22 bases between. Per the germline V gene, CDR1 is KGHSH and CDR2 is LQKENI. The CDR3 reads CASSPSRTPRPGEKLFF. The CDR3, as DNA: TGTGCCAGCTCACCCAGTAGGACACCTAGGCCAGGGGAAAAACTGTTTTTT.

The CDR3 loop reads CASSCQGPSTYNEQFF. The CDR3, as DNA: TGTGCCAGCAGTTGTCAGGGACCCTCCACCTACAATGAGCAGTTCTTC. The chain couples TRBV28 to TRBJ2-1; D is tentatively TRBD1 or TRBD2 (5 bases each). Between the trimmed V and J ends, which lost 4 bases and 2 bases, there was a span of 15 bases. CDR1 MDHEN and CDR2 SYDVKM come from the germline V gene. The CDR3 is 16 amino acids. Combining the CDR3 with reference TRBV28 and TRBJ2-1 gives the whole variable domain DVKVTQSSRYLVKRTGEKVFLECVQDMDHENMFWYRQDPGLGLRLIYFSYDVKMKEKGDIPEGYSVSREKKERFSLILESASTNQTSMYLCASSCQGPSTYNEQFFGPGTRLTVL.